These 9 T cell receptor beta chains came from one sample sequenced in a study of CD8 T cells in Susac syndrome (dated by TCRdb to between 2018 and 2021). Libraries were constructed by the immunoSEQ multiplex PCR assay. RNA was extracted using the RNeasy kit, and roughly 0.5 to 1 microgram was reverse transcribed with random hexamers. TCRdb reprocessing: public reads trimmed at Q25 with fastp, clones called with MiXCR, in-frame beta chains kept. A single entry per CDR3 protein holds the most common genes and DNA from its merged rows. Here the sample has about 180,000 distinct CDR3 sequences; more than 95% occur a single time. About 0.13% of the sample is held by the ten biggest clonotypes. Source material: CD4+ T cells from PBMCs. The receptors here all came from a human donor with Susac syndrome.

This rearrangement joins TRBV14 to TRBJ2-1; D might be TRBD2 (5 bases). CDR1 SGHDN and CDR2 FVKESK come from the germline V gene. The V end was cut by 5 bases, the J end by 6 bases, with 20 bases between. This CDR3 is 16 amino acids long. CDR3 sequence (DNA): TGTGCCAGCAGCTCTCGGCGGGCCCCGCCGGCCAATGAGCAGTTCTTC. Translated: CASSSRRAPPANEQFF. The variable domain in full, completed from reference TRBV14 and TRBJ2-1, reads EAGVTQFPSHSVIEKGQTVTLRCDPISGHDNLYWYRRVMGKEIKFLLHFVKESKQDESGMPNNRFLAERTGGTYSTLKVQPAELEDSGVYFCASSSRRAPPANEQFFGPGTRLTVL.

The chain couples TRBV29-1 to TRBJ2-7; possible D gene TRBD1, 5 bases. CDR3 length: 12 amino acids. The ends were cut back, 4 bases at V and 3 bases at J, with 10 bases in the middle. Germline assignment: CDR1 SQVTM and CDR2 ANQGSEA. CDR3: CSVGAGFYEQYF. In DNA form, the CDR3 reads TGCAGCGTTGGGGCAGGGTTCTACGAGCAGTACTTC.

The rearrangement uses TRBV14 and TRBJ2-1; 10 nucleotides align to TRBD2. This CDR3 has 13 amino acids. In germline, CDR1 is SGHDN, CDR2 FVKESK. The V and J ends lost 4 bases and 10 bases, in that order; junction bases with no gene match: 4. The CDR3 region has the DNA TGTGCCAGCAGCCCGGGACTAGCGAGAGAGCAGTTCTTC. It specifies CASSPGLAREQFF.

The V and J genes are TRBV25-1 and TRBJ2-7, with TRBD1 identical over 7 bases. The CDR3 contains 16 residues. The ends lost 1 base at V and 0 bases at J; junction bases unmatched: 6. Germline CDR1 and CDR2: MGHDK and SYGVNS. CDR3 residues: CASSEWSRGSSYEQYV. The DNA for the CDR3 is TGTGCCAGCAGTGAATGGAGCAGGGGGAGCTCCTACGAGCAGTACGTC.

The J gene is TRBJ1-1, the V gene TRBV12-3 or TRBV12-4; D perhaps matches TRBD1 (5 bases). The CDR3 length is 15 residues. Trimming pared 5 bases from V and 0 bases from J, leaving 13 bases between. CDR3 region: CASSPRGTVNTEAFF. The CDR3 DNA sequence: TGTGCCAGCAGTCCCCGAGGGACGGTGAACACTGAAGCTTTCTTT.

The V and J genes are TRBV29-1 and TRBJ2-1; either TRBD1 or TRBD2 may supply D (5 bases each). Germline lookup yields CDR1 SQVTM and CDR2 ANQGSEA. The CDR3 extends over 13 amino acids. V shed 8 bases and J shed 7 bases, with 18 bases lying between them. The CDR3 DNA sequence: TGCAGCTCCGGGCCGAGGGACGGGAATGAGCAGTTCTTC. This gives the protein CSSGPRDGNEQFF.

The rearrangement uses TRBV5-1 and TRBJ2-3; 11 bases align to TRBD1. The V and J ends lost 3 bases and 4 bases, in that order; junction bases with no gene match: 4. The CDR3 runs 15 residues. Germline values: CDR1 SGHRS, CDR2 YFSETQ. The CDR3 region has the DNA TGCGCCAGCAGCTGGAGGACAGGGGGCTCAGATACGCAGTATTTT. Its protein product is CASSWRTGGSDTQYF.

This sequence joins TRBV5-1 and TRBJ2-1, with 8 bases matching TRBD1. The germline CDR1 and CDR2 sequences are SGHRS and YFSETQ. Losses at the gene ends were 3 bases for V and 8 bases for J; bases not matched to a gene: 10. The CDR3 spans 15 residues. The CDR3 DNA follows: TGCGCCAGCAGCTCGGACGCAGGGGGCACGTATGAGCAGTTCTTC. It codes for CASSSDAGGTYEQFF.

The chain is built from TRBV6-5 and TRBJ2-6; the D gene is possibly TRBD1 (6 bases). Germline assignment: CDR1 MNHEY and CDR2 SVGAGI. V was clipped by 5 bases and J by 8 bases, with 16 bases between them. The CDR3 covers 15 residues. The CDR3 DNA reads as TGTGCCAGCAGTCCCGGGACACCCCACCCCAACGTCCTGACTTTC. This translates into CASSPGTPHPNVLTF.